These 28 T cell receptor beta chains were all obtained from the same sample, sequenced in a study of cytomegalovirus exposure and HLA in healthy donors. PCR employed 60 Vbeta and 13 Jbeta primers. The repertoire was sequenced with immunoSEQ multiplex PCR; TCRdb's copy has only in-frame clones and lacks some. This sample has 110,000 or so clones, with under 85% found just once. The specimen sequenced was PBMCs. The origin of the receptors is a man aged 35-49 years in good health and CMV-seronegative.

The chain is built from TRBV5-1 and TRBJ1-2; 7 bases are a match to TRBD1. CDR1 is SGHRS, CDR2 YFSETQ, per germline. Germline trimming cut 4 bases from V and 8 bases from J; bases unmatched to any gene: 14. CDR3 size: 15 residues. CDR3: CASSLGQAPLRGYTF. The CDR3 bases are TGCGCCAGCAGCCTTGGACAGGCCCCATTGCGGGGCTACACCTTC. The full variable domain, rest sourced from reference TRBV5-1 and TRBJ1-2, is KAGVTQTPRYLIKTRGQQVTLSCSPISGHRSVSWYQQTPGQGLQFLFEYFSETQRNKGNFPGRFSGRQFSNSRSEMNVSTLELGDSALYLCASSLGQAPLRGYTFGSGTRLTVV.

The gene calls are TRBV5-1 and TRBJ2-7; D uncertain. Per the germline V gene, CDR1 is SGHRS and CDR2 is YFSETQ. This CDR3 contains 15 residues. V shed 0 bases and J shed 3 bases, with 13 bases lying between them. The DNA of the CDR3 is TGCGCCAGCAGCTTGGCCCCGGAGTCATACTACGAGCAGTACTTC. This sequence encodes CASSLAPESYYEQYF.

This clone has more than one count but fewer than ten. The CDR3 nucleotides are TGTGCCAGCAGCTTGGTGGACAGGAGCCAAGAGACCCAGTACTTC. Its translation: CASSLVDRSQETQYF. The V gene is TRBV5-6, the J gene TRBJ2-5, with 7 bases aligning to TRBD1. Germline V gene lookup returns CDR1 SGHDT and CDR2 YYEEEE. The CDR3 consists of 15 residues. V trimming: 0 bases; J trimming: 1 base; junction bases outside the gene matches: 3.

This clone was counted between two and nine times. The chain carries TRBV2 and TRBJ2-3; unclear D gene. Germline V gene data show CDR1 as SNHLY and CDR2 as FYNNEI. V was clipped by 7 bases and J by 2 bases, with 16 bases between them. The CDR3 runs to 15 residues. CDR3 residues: CASTVPQKVTDTQYF. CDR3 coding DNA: TGTGCCAGCACAGTACCTCAGAAAGTCACAGATACGCAGTATTTT.

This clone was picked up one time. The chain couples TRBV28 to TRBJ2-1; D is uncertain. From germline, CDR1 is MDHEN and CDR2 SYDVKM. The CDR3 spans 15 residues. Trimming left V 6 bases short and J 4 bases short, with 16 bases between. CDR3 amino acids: CASSPPQTLYNEQFF. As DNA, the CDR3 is TGTGCCAGCAGCCCCCCACAAACCTTGTACAATGAGCAGTTCTTC.

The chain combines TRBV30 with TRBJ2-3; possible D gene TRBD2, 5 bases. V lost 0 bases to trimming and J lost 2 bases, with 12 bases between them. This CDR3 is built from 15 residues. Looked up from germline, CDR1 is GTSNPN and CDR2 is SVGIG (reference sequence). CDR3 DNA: TGTGCCTGGAGTGTTGGGAGCGGATCCACAGATACGCAGTATTTT. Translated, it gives CAWSVGSGSTDTQYF.

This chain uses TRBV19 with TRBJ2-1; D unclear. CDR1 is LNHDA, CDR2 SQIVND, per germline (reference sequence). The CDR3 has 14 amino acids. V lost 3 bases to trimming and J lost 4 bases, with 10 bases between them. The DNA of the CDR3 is TGTGCCAGTAGTATTCCAGGCCTTTACAATGAGCAGTTCTTC. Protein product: CASSIPGLYNEQFF.

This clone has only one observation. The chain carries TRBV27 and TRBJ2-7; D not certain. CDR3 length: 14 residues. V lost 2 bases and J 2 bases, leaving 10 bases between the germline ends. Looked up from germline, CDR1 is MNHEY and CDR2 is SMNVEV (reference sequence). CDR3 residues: CASSLQPQAYEQYF. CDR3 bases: TGTGCCAGCAGTTTACAGCCCCAGGCCTACGAGCAGTACTTC.

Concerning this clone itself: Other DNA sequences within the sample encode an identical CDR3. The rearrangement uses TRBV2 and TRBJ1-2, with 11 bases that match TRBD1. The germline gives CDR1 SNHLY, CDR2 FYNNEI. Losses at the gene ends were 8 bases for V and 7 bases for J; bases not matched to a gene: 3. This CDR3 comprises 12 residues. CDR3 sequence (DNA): TGTGCCAGCCGGACAGGGGGCGGTGGCTACACCTTC. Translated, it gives CASRTGGGGYTF.

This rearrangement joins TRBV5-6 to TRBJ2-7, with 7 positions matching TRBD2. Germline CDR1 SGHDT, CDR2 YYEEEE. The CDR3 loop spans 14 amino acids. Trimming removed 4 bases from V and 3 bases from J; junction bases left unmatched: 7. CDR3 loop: CASSPRDYLYEQYF. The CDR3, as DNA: TGTGCCAGCAGCCCCCGGGACTATCTCTACGAGCAGTACTTC.

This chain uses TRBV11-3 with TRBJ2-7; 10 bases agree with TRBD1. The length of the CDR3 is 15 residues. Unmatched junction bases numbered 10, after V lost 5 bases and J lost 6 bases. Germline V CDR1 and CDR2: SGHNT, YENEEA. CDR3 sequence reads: CASSPTGTGVREQYF. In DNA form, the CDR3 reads TGTGCCAGCAGCCCGACCGGGACAGGGGTACGCGAGCAGTACTTC.

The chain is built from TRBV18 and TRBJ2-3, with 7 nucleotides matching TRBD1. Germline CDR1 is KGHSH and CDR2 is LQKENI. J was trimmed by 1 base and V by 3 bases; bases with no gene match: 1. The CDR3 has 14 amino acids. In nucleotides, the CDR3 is TGTGCCAGCTCACCTACAGGGGGCACAGATACGCAGTATTTT. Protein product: CASSPTGGTDTQYF.

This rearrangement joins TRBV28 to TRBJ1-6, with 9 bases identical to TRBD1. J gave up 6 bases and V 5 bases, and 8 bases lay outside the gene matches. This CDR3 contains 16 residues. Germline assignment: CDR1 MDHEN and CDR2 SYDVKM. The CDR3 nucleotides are TGTGCCAGCAGTCCATTACAGGGGGCTTTTAATTCACCCCTCCACTTT. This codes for CASSPLQGAFNSPLHF.

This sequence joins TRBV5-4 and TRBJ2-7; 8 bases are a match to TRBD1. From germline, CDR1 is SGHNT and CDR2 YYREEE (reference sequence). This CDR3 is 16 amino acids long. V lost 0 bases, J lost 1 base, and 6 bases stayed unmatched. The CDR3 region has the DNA TGTGCCAGCAGCTTGGGGGCCCAGGGGGCGTCCTACGAGCAGTACTTC. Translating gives CASSLGAQGASYEQYF.

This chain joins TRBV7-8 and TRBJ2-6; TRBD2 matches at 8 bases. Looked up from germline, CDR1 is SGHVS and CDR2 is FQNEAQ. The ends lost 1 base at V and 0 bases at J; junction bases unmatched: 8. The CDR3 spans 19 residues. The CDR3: CASSLGPAGGHSGANVLTF. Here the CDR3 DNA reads TGTGCCAGCAGCTTAGGCCCCGCGGGAGGCCACTCTGGGGCCAACGTCCTGACTTTC.

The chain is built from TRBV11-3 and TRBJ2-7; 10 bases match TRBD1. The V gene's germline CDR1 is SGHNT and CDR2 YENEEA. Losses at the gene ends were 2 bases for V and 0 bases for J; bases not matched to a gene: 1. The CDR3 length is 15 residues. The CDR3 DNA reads TGTGCCAGCAGCTTAAGGGACAGGGGCTCCTACGAGCAGTACTTC. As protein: CASSLRDRGSYEQYF.

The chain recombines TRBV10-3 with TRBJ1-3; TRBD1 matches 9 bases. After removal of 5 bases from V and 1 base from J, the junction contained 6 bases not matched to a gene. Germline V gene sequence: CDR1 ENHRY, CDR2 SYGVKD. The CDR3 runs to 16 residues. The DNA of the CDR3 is TGTGCCATCAGTACCGGGACAGGGAATTCTGGAAACACCATATATTTT. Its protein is CAISTGTGNSGNTIYF.

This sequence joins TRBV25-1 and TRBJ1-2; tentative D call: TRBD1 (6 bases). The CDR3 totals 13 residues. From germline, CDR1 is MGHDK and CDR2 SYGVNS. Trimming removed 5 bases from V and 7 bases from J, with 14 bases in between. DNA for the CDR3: TGTGCCAGCAGTAACTGGGACATCCGTGGCTACACCTTC. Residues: CASSNWDIRGYTF.

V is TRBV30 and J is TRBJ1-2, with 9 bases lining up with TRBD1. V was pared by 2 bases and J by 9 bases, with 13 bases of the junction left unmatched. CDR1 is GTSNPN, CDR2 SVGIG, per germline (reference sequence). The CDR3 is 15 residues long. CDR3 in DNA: TGTGCCTGGAGTAAGATGGGCGGGACAGGGATAAGCTACACCTTC. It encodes CAWSKMGGTGISYTF.

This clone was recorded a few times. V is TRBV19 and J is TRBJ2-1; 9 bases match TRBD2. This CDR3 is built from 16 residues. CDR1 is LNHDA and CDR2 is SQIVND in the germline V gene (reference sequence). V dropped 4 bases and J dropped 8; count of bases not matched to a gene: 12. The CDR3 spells CASSTRNSGRLDEQFF. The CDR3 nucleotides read TGTGCCAGTAGTACAAGGAACAGCGGGAGGCTTGATGAGCAGTTCTTC.

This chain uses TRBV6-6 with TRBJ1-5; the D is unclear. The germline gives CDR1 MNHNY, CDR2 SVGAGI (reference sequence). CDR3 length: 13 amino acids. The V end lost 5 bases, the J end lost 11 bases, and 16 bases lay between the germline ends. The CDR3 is CASSPLADGAQHF. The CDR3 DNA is TGTGCCAGCAGTCCCCTCGCCGACGGGGCCCAGCATTTT.

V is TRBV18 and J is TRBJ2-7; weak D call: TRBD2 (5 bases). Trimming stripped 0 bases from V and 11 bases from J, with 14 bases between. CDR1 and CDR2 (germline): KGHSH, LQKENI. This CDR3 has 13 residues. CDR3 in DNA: TGTGCCAGCTCACCACCGACCGAGCGGTCGGAGTACTTC. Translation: CASSPPTERSEYF.

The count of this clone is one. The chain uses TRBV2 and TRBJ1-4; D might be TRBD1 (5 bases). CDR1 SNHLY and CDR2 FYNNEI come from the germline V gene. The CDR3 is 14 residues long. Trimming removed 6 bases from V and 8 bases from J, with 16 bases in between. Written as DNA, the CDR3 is TGTGCCAGCAGAAGACCCAGGGTGGGGGAAAAACTGTTTTTT. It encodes CASRRPRVGEKLFF.

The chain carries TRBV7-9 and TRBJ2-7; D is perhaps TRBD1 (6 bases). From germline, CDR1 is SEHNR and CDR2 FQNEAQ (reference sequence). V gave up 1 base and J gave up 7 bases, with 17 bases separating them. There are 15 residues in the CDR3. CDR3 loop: CASSLGEAPTGEQYF. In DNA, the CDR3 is TGTGCCAGCAGCTTAGGTGAGGCCCCCACAGGGGAGCAGTACTTC.

Written as DNA, the CDR3 is TGTGCCAGCAGTCAGGGACAGGGGCCGAGCTCCTACAATGAGCAGTTCTTC. This gives the protein CASSQGQGPSSYNEQFF. The chain has TRBV27 and TRBJ2-1; 10 nucleotides line up with TRBD1. This CDR3 is 17 amino acids long. V lost 5 bases to trimming and J lost 0 bases; unmatched junction nucleotides: 7. Per the germline V gene, CDR1 is MNHEY and CDR2 is SMNVEV (reference sequence).

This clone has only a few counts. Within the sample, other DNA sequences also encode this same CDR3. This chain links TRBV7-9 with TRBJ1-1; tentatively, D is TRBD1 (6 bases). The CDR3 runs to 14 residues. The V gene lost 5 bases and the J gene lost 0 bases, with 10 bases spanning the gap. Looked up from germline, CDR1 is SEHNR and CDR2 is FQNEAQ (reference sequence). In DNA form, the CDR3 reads TGTGCCAGCAGCCTAGGACAGATGAACACTGAAGCTTTCTTT. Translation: CASSLGQMNTEAFF.

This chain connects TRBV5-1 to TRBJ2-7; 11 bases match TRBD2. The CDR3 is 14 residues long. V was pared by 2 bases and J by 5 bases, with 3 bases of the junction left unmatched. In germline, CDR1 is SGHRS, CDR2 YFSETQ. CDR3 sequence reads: CASSLTSGSHEQYF. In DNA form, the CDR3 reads TGCGCCAGCAGCTTAACTAGCGGGAGTCACGAGCAGTACTTC.

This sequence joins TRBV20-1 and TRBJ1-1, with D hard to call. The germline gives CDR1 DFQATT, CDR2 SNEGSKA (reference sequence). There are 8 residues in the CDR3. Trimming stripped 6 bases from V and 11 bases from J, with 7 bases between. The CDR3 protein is CSATGAFF. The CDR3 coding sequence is TGCAGTGCCACGGGGGCTTTCTTT.